These T cell receptor beta chains were read from a single sample in a study of OX40 agonist ivuxolimab in advanced cancers. Generated by immunoSEQ multiplex PCR, the TCRdb table keeps only in-frame clones and is missing some. The sample contains roughly 86,000 clones, about nine tenths of which appear only once. The source was CD4+ or CD8+ T cells sorted from blood, collected in a trial of the OX40 agonist ivuxolimab. The origin of the receptors is an adult with an advanced solid tumor such as melanoma, head and neck, liver or kidney cancer. Each CDR3 is given with its conserved first and last residue. A D gene is named only where the DNA matches it firmly. Size is omitted from some rows. Given values are once, few, many or a class for expanded clones.

d_gene	v_gene	abundance	j_gene	CDR3aa	CDR3nt
NA	TRBV9	NA	TRBJ2-1	CASSPGIRDSYNEQFF	TGTGCCAGCAGCCCGGGAATCAGGGACTCCTACAATGAGCAGTTCTTC
NA	TRBV19	NA	TRBJ1-1	CASSPGGVRYTEAFF	TGTGCCAGTAGCCCCGGGGGGGTACGGTACACTGAAGCTTTCTTT
TRBD2	TRBV5-1	NA	TRBJ2-7	CASSPMGWGLAGPEQYF	TGCGCCAGCAGCCCGATGGGGTGGGGACTAGCGGGACCGGAGCAGTACTTC
NA	TRBV7-9	NA	TRBJ2-7	CASSSPPGAISYEQYF	TGTGCCAGCAGCTCGCCCCCCGGGGCTATATCCTACGAGCAGTACTTC
NA	TRBV29-1	NA	TRBJ2-7	CSGLLAYEQYF	TGCAGCGGCCTCCTCGCCTACGAGCAGTACTTC
TRBD2	TRBV14	NA	TRBJ2-5	CASSQELAGETQYF	TGTGCCAGCAGCCAAGAACTAGCGGGAGAGACCCAGTACTTC
NA	TRBV28	NA	TRBJ2-1	CASKPTGAGGEQFF	TGTGCCAGCAAACCAACCGGGGCCGGGGGTGAGCAGTTCTTC
NA	TRBV19	medium-sized	TRBJ2-5	CASRVAEGLLETQYF	TGTGCCAGTAGGGTAGCGGAGGGTTTATTAGAGACCCAGTACTTC
TRBD2	TRBV7-9	NA	TRBJ2-3	CASSSSGSADTQYF	TGTGCCAGCAGCTCTAGCGGGAGTGCGGATACGCAGTATTTT
NA	TRBV11-3	NA	TRBJ2-5	CASSLGPTGWGETQYF	TGTGCCAGCAGCTTGGGGCCCACAGGCTGGGGAGAGACCCAGTACTTC
NA	TRBV5-8	NA	TRBJ2-7	CASSPGVNEQYF	TGTGCCAGCAGCCCTGGCGTTAACGAGCAGTACTTC
NA	TRBV2	many	TRBJ2-6	CASSEDSSGANVLTF	TGTGCCAGCAGTGAAGACAGCTCTGGGGCCAACGTCCTGACTTTC
TRBD1	TRBV7-9	NA	TRBJ2-7	CASSSTGTAYEQYF	TGTGCCAGCAGCTCCACCGGGACAGCCTACGAGCAGTACTTC
NA	TRBV15	NA	TRBJ1-3	CATSRGSGSGNTIYF	TGTGCCACCAGCAGAGGGTCAGGCTCTGGAAACACCATATATTTT
NA	TRBV2	NA	TRBJ2-5	CASRGTGQETQYF	TGTGCCAGCAGGGGGACGGGGCAAGAGACCCAGTACTTC
NA	TRBV4-1	NA	TRBJ2-2	CASSQEGQNTGELFF	TGCGCCAGCAGCCAAGAGGGACAAAACACCGGGGAGCTGTTTTTT